This record covers a single TCR beta chain. Its antigen specificity is not known. No much larger clone exists at a distance of one base, and base qualities are not known. TCRbeta CDR3 regions were amplified from genomic DNA using the immunoSEQ Assay, a bias-controlled multiplex PCR. Per the authors' processing: Nucleated cell counts per sample were estimated from amplification of reference gene primers within the assay. Sequence reads were collapsed and filtered to measure the absolute abundance of every unique TCRbeta CDR3 rearrangement. For each sample, productive Simpson clonality was calculated by taking the square root of Simpson's diversity index across productive rearrangements. TCRdb retrieved this table from immuneACCESS and kept in-frame rearrangements only. Not all clones are present; in checked studies, unresolved V genes account for under half, and no reason is known for the remainder. For V, J and clone size, that table is used; D and trimming come from the DNA. Recorded for this sample are about 330,000 clones; around 87% of them occurred a single time. The top ten constitute under 5.5% of the sample.

This record comes from a study of blood T cell repertoires in COVID-19 (dated by TCRdb to 2018 to 2020). The study in broad terms: Samples covering the acute and convalescent phases of COVID-19 were provided by collaborators in the United States, Italy and Spain. Where HLA class I and class II types were available, the types were taken from metadata supplied by the sample provider, not from assay-based typing. Sample metadata almost always included a de-identified subject ID, COVID-19 status, age in years and sex. Samples came from the ongoing ImmuneRACE study (first 160 participants) plus 1,254 subjects from 6 global collaborators. The material from the prospective study consisted of cDNA or gDNA derived from T cells, B-cell-depleted T cells, or PBMCs. The dataset comprised deeply sampled blood TCRbeta repertoires from subjects exposed to, actively infected with, or recovered from COVID-19. A freely available public database, intended as a resource for researchers studying the immune response to SARS-CoV-2, is where the repertoires were released.

Including the terminal cysteine and phenylalanine, the CDR3 comprises 17 residues. Kept here is only the CDR3 DNA, which spans 51 bases and is read in frame from base 1. In the germline V gene, CDR1 corresponds to SGHTA and CDR2 to FQGNSA. Trimming at the junction amounts to 1 base on V and 6 bases on J, and the germline ends lie 18 bases apart. Study-wide findings and limitations: How much clinical and demographic metadata was included differed by source and by participant, and the metadata was provided uncurated.

Participants in the prospective study were aged about 18 to 89 years, lived in about two dozen United States geographic areas, and enrolled through a virtual design. In the prospective study, cohorts were assigned on the basis of participant-reported clinical history obtained from a screening survey and a study questionnaire. ImmuneRACE Cohort 3 recovered participants were defined by two consecutive negative NP/OP PCR tests, healthcare professional clearance, or symptom resolution. Each participant in the prospective study had whole blood, serum and a nasopharyngeal or oropharyngeal swab collected by mobile phlebotomists. Prospective study participants could optionally give additional blood draws and questionnaires over an approximately 2-month period. Before DNA extraction, blood samples from the prospective study were shipped at room temperature or frozen.

The sample comprised PBMCs or T cells enriched from blood (not recorded which). The source of this sequence is a woman aged 25 to 39 who had recovered from COVID-19. The V gene is TRBV7-2 and the J gene is TRBJ2-2; a tentative D call is TRBD1 (6 bases match). The CDR3 protein is CASSLVVLHQGPGELFF. In nucleotide form, the sequence is TGTGCCAGCAGCTTAGTTGTCCTCCATCAGGGGCCCGGGGAGCTGTTTTTT.